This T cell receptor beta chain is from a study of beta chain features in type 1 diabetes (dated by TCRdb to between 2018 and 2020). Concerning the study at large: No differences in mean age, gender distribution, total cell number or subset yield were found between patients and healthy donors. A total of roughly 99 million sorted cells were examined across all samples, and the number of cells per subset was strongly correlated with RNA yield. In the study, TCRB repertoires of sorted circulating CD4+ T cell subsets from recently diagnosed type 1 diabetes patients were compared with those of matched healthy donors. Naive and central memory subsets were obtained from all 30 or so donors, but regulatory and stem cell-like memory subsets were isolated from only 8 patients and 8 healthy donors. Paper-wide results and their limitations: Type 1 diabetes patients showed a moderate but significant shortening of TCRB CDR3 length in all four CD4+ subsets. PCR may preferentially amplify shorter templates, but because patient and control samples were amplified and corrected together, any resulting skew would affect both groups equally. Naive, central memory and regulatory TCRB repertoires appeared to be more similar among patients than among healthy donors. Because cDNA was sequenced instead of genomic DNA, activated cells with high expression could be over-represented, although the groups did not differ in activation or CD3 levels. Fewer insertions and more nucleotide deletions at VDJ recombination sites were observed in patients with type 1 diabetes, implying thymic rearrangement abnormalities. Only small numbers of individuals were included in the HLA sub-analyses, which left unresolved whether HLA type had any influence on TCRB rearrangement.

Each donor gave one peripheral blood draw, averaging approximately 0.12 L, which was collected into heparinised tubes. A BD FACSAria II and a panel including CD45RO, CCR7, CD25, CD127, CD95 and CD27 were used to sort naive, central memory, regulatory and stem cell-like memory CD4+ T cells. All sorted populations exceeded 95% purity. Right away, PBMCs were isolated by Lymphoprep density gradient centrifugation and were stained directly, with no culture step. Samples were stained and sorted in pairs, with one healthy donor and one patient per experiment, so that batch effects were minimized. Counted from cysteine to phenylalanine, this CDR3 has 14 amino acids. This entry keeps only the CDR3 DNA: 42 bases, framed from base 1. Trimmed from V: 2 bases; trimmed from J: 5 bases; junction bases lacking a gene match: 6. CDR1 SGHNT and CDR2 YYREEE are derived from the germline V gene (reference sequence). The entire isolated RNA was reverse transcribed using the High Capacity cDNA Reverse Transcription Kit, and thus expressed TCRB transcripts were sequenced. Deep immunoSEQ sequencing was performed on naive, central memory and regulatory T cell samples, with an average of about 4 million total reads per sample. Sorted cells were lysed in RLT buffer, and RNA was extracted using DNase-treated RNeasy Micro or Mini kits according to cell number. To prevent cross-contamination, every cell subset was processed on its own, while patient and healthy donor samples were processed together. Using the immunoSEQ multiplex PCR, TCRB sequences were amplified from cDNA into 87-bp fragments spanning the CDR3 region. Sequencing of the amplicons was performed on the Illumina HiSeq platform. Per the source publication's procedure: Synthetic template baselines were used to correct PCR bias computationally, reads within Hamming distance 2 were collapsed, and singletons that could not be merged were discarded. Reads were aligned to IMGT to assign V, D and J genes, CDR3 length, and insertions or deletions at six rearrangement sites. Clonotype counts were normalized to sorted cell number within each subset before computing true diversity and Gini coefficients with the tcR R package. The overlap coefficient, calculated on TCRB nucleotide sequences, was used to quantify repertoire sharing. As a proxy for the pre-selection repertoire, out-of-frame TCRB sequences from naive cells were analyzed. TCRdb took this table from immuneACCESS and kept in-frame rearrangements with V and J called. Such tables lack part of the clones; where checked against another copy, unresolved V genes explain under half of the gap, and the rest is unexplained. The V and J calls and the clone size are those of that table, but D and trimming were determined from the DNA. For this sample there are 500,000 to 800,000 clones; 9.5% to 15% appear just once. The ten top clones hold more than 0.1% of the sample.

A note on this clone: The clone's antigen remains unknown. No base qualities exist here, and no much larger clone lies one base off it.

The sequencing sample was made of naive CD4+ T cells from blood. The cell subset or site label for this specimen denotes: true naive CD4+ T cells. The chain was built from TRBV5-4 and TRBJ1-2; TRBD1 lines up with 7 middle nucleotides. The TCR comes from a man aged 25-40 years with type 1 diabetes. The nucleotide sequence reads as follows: TGTGCCAGCAGCTTTAGCCCGGGACAGTATGGCTACACCTTC. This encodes CASSFSPGQYGYTF.